The rows below give T cell receptor beta chains drawn from one sample of a study of T cells in Graves' hyperthyroidism and ophthalmopathy. TCRdb reanalysed the multiplex PCR reads using MiXCR and keeps one entry per CDR3 protein. The sample yields 400,000 or so distinct CDR3 sequences, 11% to 15% seen once. The material sequenced was blood. The receptors stem from a man aged 50-60 years with Graves' ophthalmopathy. CDR3s include the opening cysteine and the closing phenylalanine or tryptophan. A D gene is named only where the DNA matches it firmly. Rows give clone size only sometimes, using once, few, many, or a class for an expanded clone.

J | D | length | V | size | DNA | CDR3
TRBJ2-7 | TRBD1 | 16 | TRBV14 | - | TGTGCCAGCAGCCAAAGGGGGACAGGGCTCGCCTACGAGCAGTACTTC | CASSQRGTGLAYEQYF
TRBJ1-2 | - | 16 | TRBV6-5 | few | TGTGCCAGCAGTTACCGGTCCGTCGTCACTAACTATGGCTACACCTTC | CASSYRSVVTNYGYTF
TRBJ1-1 | TRBD1 | 16 | TRBV27 | many | TGTGCCAGAGAGAGGATACAGGGGGGGCCTAAGACTGAAGCTTTCTTT | CARERIQGGPKTEAFF
TRBJ2-3 | TRBD2 | 16 | TRBV28 | many | TGTGCCAGCAGTCCTCACATAGCGGGAGCCAGGGGTACGCAGTATTTT | CASSPHIAGARGTQYF
TRBJ2-7 | - | 15 | TRBV5-1 | many | TGCGCCAGCAGCCCTGGGAGGCAGGGGGCCTACGAGCAGTACTTC | CASSPGRQGAYEQYF
TRBJ2-1 | - | 15 | TRBV20-1 | few | TGCAGTGCTAGAGTTGGCGGAAGCTCCTACAATGAGCAGTTCTTC | CSARVGGSSYNEQFF
TRBJ1-5 | - | 14 | TRBV28 | many | TGTGCCAGCAGGGGGGGGGGCGAGGGTCAGCCCCAGCATTTT | CASRGGGEGQPQHF
TRBJ2-1 | TRBD2 | 14 | TRBV28 | many | TGTGCCAGCAACCTGGGACTAGCGCACAATGAGCAGTTCTTC | CASNLGLAHNEQFF
TRBJ2-7 | - | 16 | TRBV19 | - | TGTGCCAGTAGTATACGGACGGAGATAATCGCCTACGAGCAGTACTTC | CASSIRTEIIAYEQYF
TRBJ1-3 | - | 16 | TRBV7-8 | many | TGTGCCAGCAGCCCAAGTGCCCTGAGCTCTGGAAACACCATATATTTT | CASSPSALSSGNTIYF
TRBJ1-5 | - | 17 | TRBV19 | - | TGTGCCAGTAGTATAGATTTACAGGTTTATAGCAATCAGCCCCAGCATTTT | CASSIDLQVYSNQPQHF
TRBJ1-2 | TRBD1 | 19 | TRBV6-1 | - | TGTGCCAGCAGCTCACATAACCTAGGACAGGCTAACTCTAGCCATGGCTACACCTTC | CASSSHNLGQANSSHGYTF
TRBJ2-1 | TRBD1 | 15 | TRBV6-1 | few | TGTGCCAGCAGCGAACACAAGACAGGGCCCAATGAGCAGTTCTTC | CASSEHKTGPNEQFF
TRBJ2-1 | - | 13 | TRBV10-2 | - | TGCGCCAGCAGTGAGACTTACTGGCATGAGCAGTTCTTC | CASSETYWHEQFF
TRBJ2-7 | - | 14 | TRBV27 | few | TGTGCCAGCAGTCGACCGGGACTGACTGAAGAGCAGTACTTC | CASSRPGLTEEQYF
TRBJ2-2 | - | 14 | TRBV29-1 | - | TGCAGCGCGCTATTTGGAGCGGGCACCGGGGAGCTGTTTTTT | CSALFGAGTGELFF
TRBJ2-1 | - | 12 | TRBV20-1 | - | TGCAGTAATTGGTACTCCTACAATGAGCAGTTCTTC | CSNWYSYNEQFF
TRBJ2-2 | - | 10 | TRBV2 | - | TGTGCCAGCAGCACCGGGGAGCTGTTTTTT | CASSTGELFF
TRBJ2-2 | TRBD2 | 16 | TRBV5-4 | few | TGTGCCAGCAGCTTGGGCGGGAGGGCCGAAACCGGGGAGCTGTTTTTT | CASSLGGRAETGELFF
TRBJ2-1 | - | 15 | TRBV30 | many | TGTGCCTGGAGCAATCCCGGGTTGGGGGGCTTTGAGCAGTTCTTC | CAWSNPGLGGFEQFF
TRBJ1-2 | TRBD1 | 14 | TRBV20-1 | - | TGCAGTGCCCGAGGACAGGGAAATGACTATGGCTACACCTTC | CSARGQGNDYGYTF
TRBJ2-1 | TRBD1 | 15 | TRBV28 | many | TGTGCCAGCAGCCCGGGACAGGAATCCTACAATGAGCAGTTCTTC | CASSPGQESYNEQFF
TRBJ2-7 | TRBD2 | 14 | TRBV20-1 | many | TGCAGTGCTAGAGTTAGCGGGAGAGTCTACGAGCAGTACTTC | CSARVSGRVYEQYF
TRBJ2-1 | TRBD2 | 14 | TRBV19 | many | TGTGCCAGTAGTATCTCTAGCGGGAGGAATGAGCAGTTCTTC | CASSISSGRNEQFF
TRBJ2-5 | - | 14 | TRBV7-2 | many | TGTGCCAGCAGCGCCGGCTGGGGCCAAGAGACCCAGTACTTC | CASSAGWGQETQYF
TRBJ2-1 | TRBD2 | 14 | TRBV20-1 | - | TGCAGTGCTAGAGGACTAGCGGGAGAGGGGGAGCAGTTCTTC | CSARGLAGEGEQFF
TRBJ2-7 | - | 13 | TRBV30 | many | TGTGCCTGGAGTGGGTTCAAAGTCCACGAGCAGTACTTC | CAWSGFKVHEQYF